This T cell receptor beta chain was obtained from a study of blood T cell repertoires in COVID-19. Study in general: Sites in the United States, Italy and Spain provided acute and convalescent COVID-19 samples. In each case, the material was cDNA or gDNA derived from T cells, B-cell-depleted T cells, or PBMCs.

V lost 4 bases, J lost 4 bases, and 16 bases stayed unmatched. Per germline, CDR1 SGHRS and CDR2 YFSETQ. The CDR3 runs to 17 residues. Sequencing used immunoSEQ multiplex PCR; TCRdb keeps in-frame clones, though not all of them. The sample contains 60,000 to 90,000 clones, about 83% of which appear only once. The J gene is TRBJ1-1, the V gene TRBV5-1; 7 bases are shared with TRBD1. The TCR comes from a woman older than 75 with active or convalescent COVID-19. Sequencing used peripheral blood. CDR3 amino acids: CASSPYRRRGLVTEAFF. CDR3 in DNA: TGCGCCAGCAGCCCATACCGGCGAAGGGGGCTCGTCACTGAAGCTTTCTTT.